The 7 T cell receptor beta chains listed next were all sequenced from one sample in a study of graft-versus-host responses after intestinal transplantation. The assay was immunoSEQ multiplex PCR, and TCRdb's table has in-frame clones only and misses some. The sample lists under 90,000 clones, approximately 92% occurring once. The specimen was PBMCs, collected 98 days after intestinal transplantation. The origin of the receptors is a human patient who received an intestinal transplant, so some T cells may come from the graft donor.

The V and J genes are TRBV6-1 and TRBJ2-1; unclear D gene. V lost 2 bases and J 3 bases, leaving 2 bases between the germline ends. This CDR3 has 12 amino acids. In germline, CDR1 is MNHNS, CDR2 SASEGT. The DNA for the CDR3 is TGTGCCAGCAGTGAACTCTACAATGAGCAGTTCTTC. This translates into CASSELYNEQFF.

The chain couples TRBV6-5 to TRBJ1-4; D remains ambiguous. The V gene lost 3 bases and the J gene lost 8 bases, with 10 bases spanning the gap. The CDR3 runs to 13 residues. Per germline, CDR1 MNHEY and CDR2 SVGAGI. As DNA, the CDR3 is TGTGCCAGCAGTTATTCACTAGGGGAAAAACTGTTTTTT. Its protein is CASSYSLGEKLFF.

The chain joins TRBV2 to TRBJ2-5; D might be TRBD1 (5 bases). Germline lookup yields CDR1 SNHLY and CDR2 FYNNEI. With 7 bases removed from V and 4 bases from J, the gap between germline ends came to 16 bases. The CDR3 runs to 14 residues. CDR3 nucleotides: TGTGCCAGCACGATAGGTCAGGGCCGAGAGACCCAGTACTTC. It yields the protein CASTIGQGRETQYF.

The chain is built from TRBV7-9 and TRBJ2-7; 12 positions match TRBD2. This CDR3 spans 17 amino acids. CDR1 SEHNR and CDR2 FQNEAQ come from the germline V gene (reference sequence). V gave up 1 base and J gave up 5 bases; unmatched junction bases: 9. CDR3 protein: CASSLGGLAGGPNEQYF. In DNA form, the CDR3 reads TGTGCCAGCAGCTTAGGGGGTCTAGCGGGAGGGCCGAACGAGCAGTACTTC.

The CDR3 DNA follows: TGTGCCAGCAGCTTCAAGTCCATTCGCCTGTTTATGGGGGAGCAGTACTTC. Encoded protein: CASSFKSIRLFMGEQYF. The chain carries TRBV11-2 and TRBJ2-7; unclear D gene. There are 17 residues in the CDR3. V was trimmed by 3 bases and J by 7 bases, leaving 25 bases between them. Germline values: CDR1 SGHAT, CDR2 FQNNGV.

V gene TRBV11-3 combines with J gene TRBJ2-1; 9 bases agree with TRBD2. The germline gives CDR1 SGHNT, CDR2 YENEEA. The CDR3 covers 15 residues. Unmatched junction bases numbered 5, after V lost 2 bases and J lost 6 bases. The CDR3 loop reads CASSLSSGISNEQFF. The CDR3 nucleotides read TGTGCCAGCAGCTTATCTAGCGGGATCAGCAATGAGCAGTTCTTC.

The chain recombines TRBV25-1 with TRBJ1-1; D ambiguous. The V gene lost 5 bases and the J gene lost 10 bases, with 23 bases spanning the gap. The CDR3 contains 15 residues. The V gene's germline CDR1 is MGHDK and CDR2 SYGVNS. CDR3 nucleotides: TGTGCCAGCAGTCCCCGGCAAGGGTGGGGTGGAGGAGCTTTCTTT. Protein: CASSPRQGWGGGAFF.